This record covers a single TCR beta chain. It has no known antigen specificity. One junction end does not reproduce the germline sequence, and a read error may be involved. This record comes from a study of T cells after posttransplantation cyclophosphamide (dated by TCRdb to the mid-2010s). Broadly, across the study: T cell repertoire reconstitution was tracked by TRB sequencing after myeloablative bone marrow transplantation in which posttransplantation cyclophosphamide was used as GVHD prophylaxis. TRB sequencing was performed on blood from all 35 or so PTCy patients with 1-year posttransplant specimens. Up to roughly 3 additional blood samples from 2 to 5.2 years after transplant were also TRB-sequenced in 3 patients, as was pretransplant blood from a handful of patients. Samples from around 37 PTCy-treated patients, along with samples from roughly 15 of their related bone marrow donors, underwent antigen receptor sequencing. Because TRA and TRB clonality correlated tightly in 10 or so samples, later TCR analyses were limited to TRB. Public TRB sequences were compared against a database of over 3,600 sequences linked to responses to pathogens, tumor antigens, self-antigens and alloantigens.

What the research found in general, with its limitations: Across under 50 patients, recipient CMV seropositivity and CMV reactivation were highly associated with TRB clonality; PTCy diversity was similar to CNI/methotrexate controls. At 1-2 months, donor-recipient similarity was low but rose over the first year, and the later blood repertoires were often dominated by donor CD8+ memory clones. The TRB repertoires of T cells infiltrating skin or GI tract showed only limited overlap with the TRB repertoires of T cells in blood.

Genomic DNA was used for TRB sequencing, which was performed with the immunoSEQ assay at survey resolution or with the hsTCRB kit. As for how the authors treated the data: The immunoSEQ software was used for initial read processing, and the LymphoSeq R package was used for repertoire analyses. Clonality was computed as 1 minus normalized Shannon entropy; Gini coefficient was also calculated for each TRB dataset. To infer phenotypes in unsorted samples, TRB sequences from sorted subsets of the recipient or donor were mapped onto unsorted samples from the same recipient. What TCRdb holds here is the immuneACCESS table cut down to in-frame rearrangements. Part of the clones is not present; checked against another copy, under half of the missing clones reflect an unresolved V gene, and the others are unexplained. V and J calls and clone size are given by that table; D and trimming were obtained from the DNA. Present in this sample are some 27,000 clones, 86% of which were seen just once. The top ten clones comprise under 3.5% of the sample.

CDR1 MNHEY and CDR2 SVGAGI are derived from the germline V gene. CDR3 length: 12 amino acids, cysteine to phenylalanine. Only the CDR3 portion is preserved as DNA: 36 bases, with reading frame beginning at the first base. Peripheral blood samples were provided by related bone marrow donors on the day of marrow donation. Peripheral blood and bone marrow mononuclear cells were isolated by Ficoll-Hypaque density centrifugation and cryopreserved. This chain is built from TRBV6-5 and TRBJ1-1, with the D gene not confidently named. Source material: PBMCs. The clonotype was recovered from a man aged 50-59 years. The nucleotide sequence is given as TGTACCAGCAGCCCGCCGGGAGCTGAAGCTTTCTTT. Its protein product is CTSSPPGAEAFF.